Presented here are 27 T cell receptor beta chains from one specimen sequenced in a study of neoadjuvant nivolumab and ipilimumab in lung cancer. Generated by immunoSEQ multiplex PCR, the TCRdb table keeps only in-frame clones and is missing some. Of fewer than 40,000 clones in the sample, about nine tenths were seen once. Sequencing used peripheral blood, obtained after neoadjuvant nivolumab, alone or with ipilimumab, at or shortly before surgery. The receptors derive from an adult with non-small cell lung cancer.

The rearrangement joins TRBV7-9 to TRBJ1-1; no definite D call. V lost 5 bases, J lost 4 bases, and 11 bases lay in between. Germline CDR1 and CDR2: SEHNR and FQNEAQ (reference sequence). CDR3 size: 13 residues. The CDR3 here is CASSPTLGTEAFF. The CDR3 nucleotides are TGTGCCAGCAGCCCGACTTTGGGCACTGAAGCTTTCTTT.

The chain employs TRBV11-2 and TRBJ1-5; D is perhaps TRBD1 (6 bases). There are 15 residues in the CDR3. Germline CDR1 reads SGHAT; CDR2 reads FQNNGV. V was trimmed by 2 bases and J by 3 bases, leaving 11 bases between them. CDR3 in amino acids: CASSLNGQFNQPQHF. CDR3 bases: TGTGCCAGCAGCTTAAATGGACAGTTCAATCAGCCCCAGCATTTT.

The chain combines TRBV5-1 with TRBJ2-1; 8 bases align to TRBD1. Germline assignment: CDR1 SGHRS and CDR2 YFSETQ. The CDR3 is 13 amino acids. V trimming: 4 bases; J trimming: 6 bases; junction bases outside the gene matches: 3. This chain's CDR3 is CASSNGQGNEQFF. Written as DNA, the CDR3 is TGCGCCAGCAGCAACGGACAGGGCAATGAGCAGTTCTTC.

This clone was seen a single time. V usage is TRBV7-8 and J usage is TRBJ1-1; D not certain. With 1 base removed from V and 0 bases from J, the gap between germline ends came to 3 bases. The CDR3 loop spans 13 amino acids. Looked up from germline, CDR1 is SGHVS and CDR2 is FQNEAQ. The CDR3: CASSLDMNTEAFF. For the CDR3, the DNA is TGTGCCAGCAGCTTAGATATGAACACTGAAGCTTTCTTT.

This clone was seen just once. The chain employs TRBV7-2 and TRBJ1-3; D gene uncertain. The germline CDR1 and CDR2 sequences are SGHTA and FQGNSA. Deletions cut 5 bases from V and 0 bases from J, with 14 bases between. The CDR3 contains 16 residues. The CDR3: CASSASGVHSGNTIYF. The CDR3 DNA sequence: TGTGCCAGCAGCGCCTCCGGGGTTCACTCTGGAAACACCATATATTTT.

This sequence joins TRBV6-5 and TRBJ2-5; D perhaps matches TRBD2 (6 bases). V lost 0 bases to trimming and J lost 4 bases, with 15 bases between them. This CDR3 is 16 amino acids long. Looked up from germline, CDR1 is MNHEY and CDR2 is SVGAGI. This CDR3 reads CASSYSPASAGETQYF. The CDR3 DNA is TGTGCCAGCAGTTACTCACCCGCTAGCGCCGGAGAGACCCAGTACTTC.

V is TRBV10-1 and J is TRBJ1-2, with D unclear. CDR1 is WNHNN and CDR2 is SYGVQD in the germline V gene (reference sequence). This CDR3 contains 10 residues. V shed 0 bases and J shed 13 bases, with 6 bases lying between them. CDR3 coding DNA: TGCGCCAGCAGTGAGTCGTCCTTCACCTTC. Translating gives CASSESSFTF.

The gene calls are TRBV4-1 and TRBJ1-5, with D unresolved. V lost 1 base, J lost 4 bases, and 5 bases lay in between. The germline V gene has CDR1 MGHRA and CDR2 YSYEKL. This CDR3 is 13 amino acids long. Here the CDR3 reads CASSQGGNQPQHF. The CDR3 DNA reads as TGCGCCAGCAGCCAAGGAGGGAATCAGCCCCAGCATTTT.

The chain recombines TRBV6-5 with TRBJ1-5, with D hard to call. Trimming left V 7 bases short and J 0 bases short, with 10 bases between. The CDR3 sequence is 14 residues long. The V gene's germline CDR1 is MNHEY and CDR2 SVGAGI. The CDR3 nucleotides read TGTGCCAGCACGCTGTTTAATAGCAATCAGCCCCAGCATTTT. Amino acids: CASTLFNSNQPQHF.

This chain links TRBV27 with TRBJ1-2, with TRBD1 as a possible D gene (6 bases). Germline CDR1 is MNHEY and CDR2 is SMNVEV (reference sequence). Between the trimmed V and J ends, which lost 5 bases and 7 bases, there was a span of 14 bases. This CDR3 has 13 residues. The CDR3 region is CASSPHRAGGYTF. CDR3 coding DNA: TGTGCCAGCAGTCCGCACAGGGCAGGTGGCTACACCTTC.

The rearrangement uses TRBV7-8 and TRBJ2-2, with a weak D call TRBD2 (7 bases). Looked up from germline, CDR1 is SGHVS and CDR2 is FQNEAQ. The CDR3 contains 14 residues. The ends were cut back, 5 bases at V and 6 bases at J, with 13 bases in the middle. The CDR3 nucleotides are TGTGCCAGCAGCGGGGGGGGCCAACCCGGGGAGCTGTTTTTT. This sequence encodes CASSGGGQPGELFF.

V and J are TRBV5-1 and TRBJ2-6; TRBD2 aligns across 10 bases. The V gene end was trimmed by 2 bases and the J gene end by 2 bases; junction bases not matched to a gene: 7. From germline, CDR1 is SGHRS and CDR2 YFSETQ. CDR3 length: 18 residues. CDR3 bases: TGCGCCAGCAGCTTTAGTCCAGCGGGGGGGCCTGGGGCCAACGTCCTGACTTTC. It encodes CASSFSPAGGPGANVLTF. Variable domain in full (rest from reference TRBV5-1 and TRBJ2-6): KAGVTQTPRYLIKTRGQQVTLSCSPISGHRSVSWYQQTPGQGLQFLFEYFSETQRNKGNFPGRFSGRQFSNSRSEMNVSTLELGDSALYLCASSFSPAGGPGANVLTFGAGSRLTVL.

The chain couples TRBV2 to TRBJ1-3; D is unresolved. Germline V CDR1 and CDR2: SNHLY, FYNNEI. This CDR3 spans 13 amino acids. V lost 6 bases, J lost 0 bases, and 6 bases lay in between. CDR3 coding DNA: TGTGCCAGCAGGCCGGACTCTGGAAACACCATATATTTT. It translates to CASRPDSGNTIYF.

This chain joins TRBV6-1 and TRBJ2-7; 12 bases match TRBD1. CDR1 MNHNS and CDR2 SASEGT come from the germline V gene. Trimming removed 7 bases from V and 6 bases from J; junction bases left unmatched: 10. This CDR3 is 15 amino acids long. The CDR3 region has the DNA TGTGCCAGCACCCTGGGGGACAGGGGGCTCAGCGAGCAGTACTTC. Its protein is CASTLGDRGLSEQYF.

Only one count was recorded for this clone. This chain connects TRBV5-5 to TRBJ1-5; D unresolved. V dropped 0 bases and J dropped 6 bases, with 10 bases sitting between them. This CDR3 region has 14 residues. CDR1 and CDR2 (germline): SGHKS, YYEKEE (reference sequence). The CDR3 sequence is CASSLALAGQPQHF. The CDR3 nucleotides are TGTGCCAGCAGCTTGGCCCTGGCGGGTCAGCCCCAGCATTTT.

The V gene is TRBV9, the J gene TRBJ2-1, with D perhaps assigned TRBD1 or TRBD2 (5 bases each). Germline V gene lookup returns CDR1 SGDLS and CDR2 YYNGEE. The ends were cut back, 4 bases at V and 7 bases at J, with 15 bases in the middle. There are 14 residues in the CDR3. CDR3 DNA sequence: TGTGCCAGCAGCCCAGGGACGGGGTGGAATGAGCAGTTCTTC. This sequence encodes CASSPGTGWNEQFF.

V and J are TRBV2 and TRBJ2-1, with D tentatively TRBD2 (5 bases). This CDR3 region has 15 residues. CDR1 and CDR2 from the germline V gene are SNHLY and FYNNEI. With 2 bases removed from V and 6 bases from J, the gap between germline ends came to 14 bases. CDR3 sequence reads: CASSEYFRGSNEQFF. The CDR3 nucleotides are TGTGCCAGCAGTGAATATTTTCGGGGTAGCAATGAGCAGTTCTTC.

The chain uses TRBV12-5 and TRBJ1-1; D unresolved. The ends were cut back, 1 base at V and 6 bases at J, with 12 bases in the middle. Germline V gene data show CDR1 as LGHNT and CDR2 as FRNRAP. The CDR3 totals 14 residues. CDR3 in DNA: TGTGCTAGTGGTTTGGAGGGAAGCAGCCCTGAAGCTTTCTTT. It yields the protein CASGLEGSSPEAFF.

V gene TRBV7-7 combines with J gene TRBJ2-5, with D possibly being TRBD2 (7 bases). The CDR3 spans 15 residues. The germline V gene encodes CDR1 SSHAT and CDR2 FNYEAQ (reference sequence). Trimming stripped 5 bases from V and 5 bases from J, with 18 bases between. CDR3 in DNA: TGTGCCAGCAGCAGCGGGACACAGGGTGTTGAGACCCAGTACTTC. Translated: CASSSGTQGVETQYF.

The V gene is TRBV27, the J gene TRBJ2-7, with a weak D call TRBD1 (5 bases). V lost 2 bases, J lost 0 bases, and 8 bases lay in between. The germline CDR1 and CDR2 sequences are MNHEY and SMNVEV (reference sequence). The CDR3 runs to 14 residues. The CDR3 region has the DNA TGTGCCAGCAGTTTAGGGCAGGGCTCCTACGAGCAGTACTTC. It translates to CASSLGQGSYEQYF.

The chain employs TRBV15 and TRBJ1-4; D possibly corresponds to TRBD1 (5 bases). This CDR3 has 14 amino acids. Germline CDR1 LNHNV, CDR2 YYDKDF (reference sequence). V gave up 1 base and J gave up 5 bases, with 8 bases separating them. CDR3 loop: CATSRGRANEKLFF. The CDR3 DNA is TGTGCCACCAGCAGAGGCAGGGCCAATGAAAAACTGTTTTTT.

The CDR3 reads CASSLRAGAFTDTQYF. CDR3 sequence (DNA): TGCGCCAGCAGCTTGAGGGCGGGGGCATTCACAGATACGCAGTATTTT. The chain uses TRBV5-1 and TRBJ2-3, with a tentative D call TRBD2 (7 bases). The V end lost 1 base, the J end lost 2 bases, and 14 bases lay between the germline ends. Per the germline V gene, CDR1 is SGHRS and CDR2 is YFSETQ. CDR3 length: 16 amino acids.

The J gene is TRBJ1-2, the V gene TRBV4-3; D possibly corresponds to TRBD1 (6 bases). This CDR3 comprises 14 residues. Germline lookup yields CDR1 LGHNA and CDR2 YSLEER. V gave up 2 bases and J gave up 12 bases, with 19 bases separating them. The CDR3 sequence: CASSQIGRGRGDTF. The CDR3 nucleotides are TGCGCCAGCAGCCAAATTGGACGGGGGAGGGGGGACACCTTC.

The genes are TRBV10-2 and TRBJ1-1; D is unresolved. The V gene lost 8 bases and the J gene lost 1 base, with 11 bases spanning the gap. The CDR3 contains 13 residues. Germline V CDR1 and CDR2: WSHSY, SAAADI. The CDR3 here is CASARIGNTEAFF. DNA of the CDR3: TGCGCCAGCGCCCGAATCGGGAACACTGAAGCTTTCTTT.

This clone was seen only a few times. The chain recombines TRBV10-1 with TRBJ1-2; D is undetermined. V was cut by 0 bases and J by 4 bases, with 6 bases left in between. This CDR3 has 13 residues. Per the germline V gene, CDR1 is WNHNN and CDR2 is SYGVQD (reference sequence). CDR3 protein: CASSESGSYGYTF. Here the CDR3 DNA reads TGCGCCAGCAGTGAGTCCGGGAGCTATGGCTACACCTTC.

The chain's CDR3 is CASSERDVFEAFF. Written as DNA, the CDR3 is TGTGCCAGCAGTGAAAGAGATGTTTTTGAAGCTTTCTTT. The chain recombines TRBV6-1 with TRBJ1-1; D ambiguous. In germline, CDR1 is MNHNS, CDR2 SASEGT. The CDR3 spans 13 residues. Trimming cost V 2 bases and J 7 bases, with 11 bases left between them.

This clone was detected only once. The chain combines TRBV7-2 with TRBJ2-2; D is undetermined. The CDR3 is 13 amino acids. V was trimmed by 2 bases and J by 7 bases, leaving 8 bases between them. Germline V gene data show CDR1 as SGHTA and CDR2 as FQGNSA. The CDR3 sequence is CASSLSSGGELFF. DNA for the CDR3: TGTGCCAGCAGCTTATCCTCCGGCGGGGAGCTGTTTTTT.